This TCR beta chain was retrieved from a study of blood T cell repertoires in COVID-19. Study-level background: The study drew acute and convalescent COVID-19 samples from the United States, Italy and Spain. Nucleic acid was either cDNA or gDNA, and it came from T cells, B-cell-depleted T cells, or PBMCs.

The CDR3 sequence is 15 residues long. Germline-derived CDR1 and CDR2 are SEHNR and FQNEAQ (reference sequence). Trimming removed 6 bases from V and 2 bases from J; junction bases left unmatched: 5. Original analysis: Estimation of nucleated cell counts was performed using reference gene primer amplification. The data were produced by immunoSEQ multiplex PCR, yet TCRdb's version contains in-frame clones alone and is incomplete. That table gives V, J and clone size, and the DNA gave D and trimming. The data contain about 86,000 clones, around 80% of them singletons. The clonotype was recovered from a man aged 70-80 years with acute or convalescent COVID-19. V and J are TRBV7-9 and TRBJ2-3; 10 bases align to TRBD1. The sample taken for sequencing was peripheral blood. The DNA for the CDR3 is TGTGCCAGCAGGATGGGACAGGGGCCCACAGATACGCAGTATTTT. Its translation is CASRMGQGPTDTQYF.